Listed below are T cell receptor beta chains from one sample, sequenced in a study of OX40 agonist ivuxolimab in advanced cancers. Using immunoSEQ multiplex PCR, the repertoire was profiled, and TCRdb retains in-frame clones only, with some absent. The table includes about 82,000 clones, about 90% detected once. Here the sequenced sample was CD4+ or CD8+ T cells sorted from blood, taken in a trial of the OX40 agonist ivuxolimab. The receptors derive from an adult with an advanced solid tumor such as melanoma, head and neck, liver or kidney cancer. Each CDR3 is given without its conserved first and last residue.

j_gene: TRBJ2-7
v_gene: TRBV5-6
CDR3aa: ASSLVVAGPYEQY

j_gene: TRBJ2-7
v_gene: TRBV5-4
CDR3aa: ASSQALLGYEQY

j_gene: TRBJ1-4
v_gene: TRBV29-1
CDR3aa: SARQGNEKLF

j_gene: TRBJ2-1
v_gene: TRBV7-3
CDR3aa: ASAPNINNEQF

j_gene: TRBJ1-2
v_gene: TRBV7-9
CDR3aa: ASSAAQGSGYT

j_gene: TRBJ2-5
v_gene: TRBV30
CDR3aa: AWSSGPQETQY

j_gene: TRBJ2-7
v_gene: TRBV29-1
CDR3aa: SVIQGSYEQY

j_gene: TRBJ2-1
v_gene: TRBV6-4
CDR3aa: ASSPGTVNEQF

j_gene: TRBJ2-3
v_gene: TRBV14
CDR3aa: ASSPIQGLGTDTQY

j_gene: TRBJ2-5
v_gene: TRBV19
CDR3aa: ASSPDRGETQY

j_gene: TRBJ2-5
v_gene: TRBV3-2
CDR3aa: ASQETQY

j_gene: TRBJ1-1
v_gene: TRBV11-2
CDR3aa: ASSLSTGGTEAF

j_gene: TRBJ1-4
v_gene: TRBV6-1
CDR3aa: ASRGAANEKLF

j_gene: TRBJ1-3
v_gene: TRBV11-2
CDR3aa: ASSLDMGNGNTIY

j_gene: TRBJ1-3
v_gene: TRBV7-2
CDR3aa: ASSPMGTGNTIY

j_gene: TRBJ2-3
v_gene: TRBV28
CDR3aa: ASSPPPRNPSTDTQY

j_gene: TRBJ2-3
v_gene: TRBV11-3
CDR3aa: ASSLVWTDTQY

j_gene: TRBJ2-1
v_gene: TRBV20-1
CDR3aa: SAVGTLAGF

j_gene: TRBJ2-5
v_gene: TRBV5-1
CDR3aa: ASSLAADTETQY

j_gene: TRBJ2-6
v_gene: TRBV28
CDR3aa: ASSRYRSGANVLT

j_gene: TRBJ1-4
v_gene: TRBV7-8
CDR3aa: ASSLENRAEKLF

j_gene: TRBJ2-5
v_gene: TRBV20-1
CDR3aa: SASWEETQY

j_gene: TRBJ2-7
v_gene: TRBV9
CDR3aa: ASSVDPDGEQY

j_gene: TRBJ2-6
v_gene: TRBV28
CDR3aa: ASRPGANSGANVLT

j_gene: TRBJ1-1
v_gene: TRBV7-2
CDR3aa: ASSLNRGYTEAF

j_gene: TRBJ1-2
v_gene: TRBV6-1
CDR3aa: ASSDGDRLNYGYT

j_gene: TRBJ2-5
v_gene: TRBV7-6
CDR3aa: ASSLLSGPQETQY

j_gene: TRBJ2-2
v_gene: TRBV29-1
CDR3aa: SVETGLDTGELF

j_gene: TRBJ2-7
v_gene: TRBV28
CDR3aa: ASQETGAREQY

j_gene: TRBJ1-4
v_gene: TRBV28
CDR3aa: ASSTPGQLKLF

j_gene: TRBJ2-7
v_gene: TRBV4-2
CDR3aa: ASSQDQGSHEQY

j_gene: TRBJ2-7
v_gene: TRBV5-1
CDR3aa: ASSLSGGSSYEQY

j_gene: TRBJ2-3
v_gene: TRBV29-1
CDR3aa: SVQRQGTDTQY

j_gene: TRBJ2-7
v_gene: TRBV15
CDR3aa: ATSRGPTGDVSNEQY

j_gene: TRBJ2-6
v_gene: TRBV6-4
CDR3aa: ASSPGISTSGANVLT

j_gene: TRBJ2-5
v_gene: TRBV28
CDR3aa: ASNRGADKETQY

j_gene: TRBJ2-7
v_gene: TRBV18
CDR3aa: ASSPGRDYEQY

j_gene: TRBJ1-5
v_gene: TRBV2
CDR3aa: ASSASRGGQPQH

j_gene: TRBJ1-1
v_gene: TRBV28
CDR3aa: AAGGPSNTEAF

j_gene: TRBJ2-1
v_gene: TRBV13
CDR3aa: ASSSQRLAGYNEQF

j_gene: TRBJ1-4
v_gene: TRBV6-1
CDR3aa: ASSSQRATNEKLF

j_gene: TRBJ2-5
v_gene: TRBV28
CDR3aa: ASSFTGRRTQY

j_gene: TRBJ2-3
v_gene: TRBV18
CDR3aa: ASSLLGGPEGMQY

j_gene: TRBJ2-7
v_gene: TRBV25-1
CDR3aa: ASSETTGANYEQY

j_gene: TRBJ2-5
v_gene: TRBV29-1
CDR3aa: SGRRETQY

j_gene: TRBJ2-5
v_gene: TRBV15
CDR3aa: ATSVEGWQETQY

j_gene: TRBJ2-5
v_gene: TRBV5-6
CDR3aa: ASSIPGQGIGETQY